Below are 21 T cell receptor beta chains sequenced from a single sample in a study of T cells in Graves' hyperthyroidism and ophthalmopathy. Researchers amplified the TCR beta CDR3 regions from RNA transcripts. HTBI primers drove first-round RT-PCR of the TCR CDR3. TCRdb reanalysed the multiplex PCR reads using MiXCR and keeps one entry per CDR3 protein. The table shows about 380,000 distinct CDR3 sequences, with about a fifth occurring only once. The sequenced sample was blood. These receptors were taken from a young man with Graves' ophthalmopathy.

At least ten counts were recorded for this clonotype. This chain joins TRBV28 and TRBJ1-1; no clear D. Germline loops: CDR1 MDHEN, CDR2 SYDVKM. The CDR3 has 14 residues. V lost 5 bases, J lost 5 bases, and 15 bases lay in between. This chain's CDR3 is CASSPFPGRTEAFF. CDR3 bases: TGTGCCAGCAGTCCCTTCCCTGGCAGGACTGAAGCTTTCTTT.

This clonotype was seen at least ten times. The chain combines TRBV10-3 with TRBJ2-1; D is possibly TRBD2 (6 bases). The germline V and J ends were trimmed by 8 bases and 6 bases, with 20 bases remaining between them. This CDR3 has 15 residues. Germline V lookup: CDR1 ENHRY, CDR2 SYGVKD. The CDR3 region has the DNA TGTGCCATCGGTCCGGGAGAGGGAAACGGCAATGAGCAGTTCTTC. It specifies CAIGPGEGNGNEQFF.

This chain uses TRBV5-1 with TRBJ2-7; D call uncertain. CDR1 SGHRS and CDR2 YFSETQ come from the germline V gene. The CDR3 sequence is 11 residues long. The V end lost 3 bases, the J end lost 6 bases, and 7 bases lay between the germline ends. The CDR3 reads CASSSPGEQYF. The CDR3 bases are TGCGCCAGCAGCTCCCCAGGCGAGCAGTACTTC.

V gene TRBV2 combines with J gene TRBJ2-5; 7 bases align to TRBD1. The CDR3 extends over 14 amino acids. From germline, CDR1 is SNHLY and CDR2 FYNNEI. V shed 6 bases, J shed 5 bases, and the junction held 9 bases outside the gene matches. The CDR3 is CASSSQGIIETQYF. CDR3 DNA: TGTGCCAGCAGCTCACAGGGGATAATCGAGACCCAGTACTTC.

The chain carries TRBV28 and TRBJ2-5, with 7 bases matching TRBD1. Losses at the gene ends were 3 bases for V and 0 bases for J; bases not matched to a gene: 7. The CDR3 totals 16 residues. Germline assignment: CDR1 MDHEN and CDR2 SYDVKM. DNA of the CDR3: TGTGCCAGCAGTTTCACCGGGACAGCCGACCAAGAGACCCAGTACTTC. It translates to CASSFTGTADQETQYF. The whole variable domain, remainder taken from reference TRBV28 and TRBJ2-5, is DVKVTQSSRYLVKRTGEKVFLECVQDMDHENMFWYRQDPGLGLRLIYFSYDVKMKEKGDIPEGYSVSREKKERFSLILESASTNQTSMYLCASSFTGTADQETQYFGPGTRLLVL.

At least ten counts were recorded for this clonotype. V usage is TRBV7-2 and J usage is TRBJ2-1, with D unresolved. Germline CDR1 and CDR2: SGHTA and FQGNSA. The CDR3 is made up of 16 amino acids. The V end lost 5 bases, the J end lost 0 bases, and 14 bases lay between the germline ends. CDR3 coding DNA: TGTGCCAGCAGCCGACAATTGGTCGGCTCCTACAATGAGCAGTTCTTC. Amino acid sequence: CASSRQLVGSYNEQFF.

This clonotype has a count of ten or more. The V call is TRBV5-5, the J call TRBJ2-1; no definite D call. Germline V gene data show CDR1 as SGHKS and CDR2 as YYEKEE (reference sequence). The CDR3 is made up of 15 amino acids. With 1 base removed from V and 4 bases from J, the gap between germline ends came to 12 bases. The CDR3 DNA sequence: TGTGCCAGCAGCTTGTTGGTAATGGAGTACAATGAGCAGTTCTTC. This translates into CASSLLVMEYNEQFF. Together with reference TRBV5-5 and TRBJ2-1, the CDR3 gives the full variable domain: DAGVTQSPTHLIKTRGQQVTLRCSPISGHKSVSWYQQVLGQGPQFIFQYYEKEERGRGNFPDRFSARQFPNYSSELNVNALLLGDSALYLCASSLLVMEYNEQFFGPGTRLTVL.

This clonotype appeared a few times. The V and J genes are TRBV7-9 and TRBJ1-1; weak D call: TRBD1 (5 bases). V was cut by 9 bases and J by 6 bases, with 20 bases left in between. This CDR3 contains 14 residues. Per germline, CDR1 SEHNR and CDR2 FQNEAQ (reference sequence). CDR3 nucleotides: TGTGCCAGAGTCGCGGGACTCCCGAGCGCTGAAGCTTTCTTT. Its translation: CARVAGLPSAEAFF.

This clonotype was seen many times. The chain uses TRBV5-1 and TRBJ1-2, with TRBD1 matching over 10 bases. V was clipped by 2 bases and J by 3 bases; unmatched bases: 4. CDR1 is SGHRS and CDR2 is YFSETQ in the germline V gene. This CDR3 is built from 15 residues. The CDR3 DNA sequence: TGCGCCAGCAGCTTTAGCGGGACAGGGGACTATGGCTACACCTTC. It is translated as CASSFSGTGDYGYTF.

The sample holds many counts of this clonotype. The CDR3 nucleotides are TGTGCCAGCAGCGTAGGTCCGGGAGGGACTGAAGCTTTCTTT. This translates into CASSVGPGGTEAFF. This chain joins TRBV9 and TRBJ1-1; D unclear. Deletions cut 0 bases from V and 5 bases from J, with 11 bases between. Germline V gene sequence: CDR1 SGDLS, CDR2 YYNGEE. The CDR3 totals 14 residues.

The chain couples TRBV6-1 to TRBJ2-2, with D unresolved. V was pared by 5 bases and J by 4 bases, with 14 bases between. Germline-derived CDR1 and CDR2 are MNHNS and SASEGT. The CDR3 contains 15 residues. CDR3 in amino acids: CASSPLSLSTGELFF. CDR3 nucleotides: TGTGCCAGCAGTCCCCTCTCCCTTTCCACCGGGGAGCTGTTTTTT.

This clonotype turned up a few times. V is TRBV7-3 and J is TRBJ2-2; no firm D call. This CDR3 has 12 residues. With 4 bases removed from V and 7 bases from J, the gap between germline ends came to 7 bases. Per germline, CDR1 SGHTA and CDR2 FQGTGA. The CDR3 spells CASSSVGGELFF. The CDR3 DNA sequence: TGTGCCAGCAGCTCGGTGGGCGGGGAGCTGTTTTTT. Together with reference TRBV7-3 and TRBJ2-2, the CDR3 gives the full variable domain: GAGVSQTPSNKVTEKGKYVELRCDPISGHTALYWYRQSLGQGPEFLIYFQGTGAADDSGLPNDRFFAVRPEGSVSTLKIQRTERGDSAVYLCASSSVGGELFFGEGSRLTVL.

This clonotype was seen ten or more times. The V call is TRBV28, the J call TRBJ1-1; 7 bases are shared with TRBD1. The V and J ends lost 7 bases and 5 bases, in that order; junction bases with no gene match: 19. There are 17 residues in the CDR3. The germline CDR1 and CDR2 sequences are MDHEN and SYDVKM. The chain's CDR3 is CASKLRPPTGNRTEAFF. As DNA, the CDR3 is TGTGCCAGCAAACTACGTCCCCCGACAGGGAATAGGACTGAAGCTTTCTTT.

This rearrangement joins TRBV3-1 to TRBJ2-2; D possibly corresponds to TRBD2 (6 bases). The CDR3 loop spans 14 amino acids. V was trimmed by 3 bases and J by 6 bases, leaving 11 bases between them. Germline loops: CDR1 LGHDT, CDR2 YNNKEL (reference sequence). The CDR3 is CASSQRRDAGELFF. In DNA form, the CDR3 reads TGTGCCAGCAGCCAGAGGAGGGACGCCGGGGAGCTGTTTTTT.

V and J are TRBV11-3 and TRBJ2-1, with D perhaps given as TRBD1 or TRBD2 (6 bases each). The CDR3 has 17 amino acids. The V gene lost 1 base and the J gene lost 5 bases, with 18 bases spanning the gap. Germline V gives CDR1 SGHNT, CDR2 YENEEA. The CDR3 coding sequence is TGTGCCAGCAGCTTAGGGGGGGCAGGGGCAGCGGACAATGAGCAGTTCTTC. It codes for CASSLGGAGAADNEQFF.

This clonotype came up a few times. The chain links TRBV5-6 to TRBJ1-2, with no clear D. CDR1 SGHDT and CDR2 YYEEEE come from the germline V gene. The CDR3 totals 13 residues. V lost 3 bases, J lost 8 bases, and 14 bases lay in between. The CDR3 reads CASSWTGSSGYTF. DNA for the CDR3: TGTGCCAGCAGCTGGACGGGAAGTTCGGGCTACACCTTC.

The rearrangement joins TRBV4-1 to TRBJ2-3; TRBD2 agrees at 13 bases. CDR3 size: 17 residues. Losses at the gene ends were 1 base for V and 2 bases for J; bases not matched to a gene: 3. Germline loops: CDR1 MGHRA, CDR2 YSYEKL. CDR3 nucleotides: TGCGCCAGCAGCCAAGCGGGACTAGCGGGGCCCACAGATACGCAGTATTTT. This gives the protein CASSQAGLAGPTDTQYF.

This clonotype occurred a few times. J is TRBJ2-2 and V is TRBV9; the match to TRBD2 covers 8 bases. Losses at the gene ends were 4 bases for V and 7 bases for J; bases not matched to a gene: 9. Per germline, CDR1 SGDLS and CDR2 YYNGEE. This CDR3 is built from 15 residues. The CDR3 protein is CASSSGGGKFGELFF. The CDR3 DNA sequence: TGTGCCAGCAGCTCAGGCGGGGGGAAGTTCGGGGAGCTGTTTTTT.

This clonotype came up many times. The chain uses TRBV5-1 and TRBJ1-1, with D possibly matching TRBD1 (5 bases). V dropped 0 bases and J dropped 9 bases, with 12 bases sitting between them. This CDR3 region has 13 residues. The germline CDR1 and CDR2 sequences are SGHRS and YFSETQ. The CDR3 is CASSLEGDGKAFF. In nucleotides, the CDR3 is TGCGCCAGCAGCTTGGAAGGGGACGGTAAAGCTTTCTTT.

This clonotype showed up just a few times. CDR3 bases: TGTGCCAGCAGTCCGGTGGGCCAAGATACGCAGTATTTT. Translated: CASSPVGQDTQYF. This rearrangement joins TRBV25-1 to TRBJ2-3; the D is unclear. The ends were cut back, 5 bases at V and 5 bases at J, with 11 bases in the middle. This CDR3 comprises 13 residues. Germline V gene data show CDR1 as MGHDK and CDR2 as SYGVNS.

This clonotype was counted ten times or more. V usage is TRBV20-1 and J usage is TRBJ2-7, with a weak D call TRBD1 (5 bases). The CDR3 consists of 15 residues. Germline lookup yields CDR1 DFQATT and CDR2 SNEGSKA (reference sequence). Trimming cost V 0 bases and J 2 bases, with 14 bases left between them. Here the CDR3 DNA reads TGCAGTGCTAGAGATTCGCAGGGTACCCCCTACGAGCAGTACTTC. Its protein is CSARDSQGTPYEQYF.